This TCR beta chain was profiled in a study of CD8+CD57+ T cells in acquired aplastic anemia. Study information: DNA from sorted CD4+ and CD8+ cells averaged about 3.2 ug.

For sequencing, patients were chosen who had shown expansion of CD8+CD57+ cells by flow cytometry. Each patient carried a diagnosis of severe acquired aplastic anemia. As regards this clonotype: The antigen is unknown.

Study conclusions and caveats: Shared by patients and controls, around 27 CD8+ CDR3s were abundant in patients.

TCR beta VDJ and CDR3 profiling used genomic DNA as template. One entry per CDR3 protein, called by TCRdb with MiXCR from the reads. The sample consists of 200,000 to 300,000 distinct CDR3 sequences, approximately 82% of them appearing once. Germline loops: CDR1 SGDLS, CDR2 YYNGEE. This CDR3 is 15 amino acids long. V was shortened by 4 bases and J by 7 bases, with 18 bases between the two germline ends. The sequence derives from a human donor with aplastic anemia. The chain carries TRBV9 and TRBJ2-1; D is perhaps TRBD1 or TRBD2 (5 bases each). The sequenced sample consisted of sorted CD4+, CD8+, or CD8+CD57+ T cells (not recorded which) from PBMCs. The DNA for the CDR3 is TGTGCCAGCAGCTTATGGCGAGAGGGGCAAAATGAGCAGTTCTTC. Its protein product is CASSLWREGQNEQFF.